The 5 T cell receptor beta chains below come from one sample, sequenced in a study of cytomegalovirus exposure and HLA in healthy donors (TCRdb year 2017). The library was produced with the immunoSEQ multiplex PCR assay. For the multiplex PCR, a mixture combining 60 forward primers for TCR Vbeta segments and 13 reverse primers for TCR Jbeta segments was used. TCRdb limited this immuneACCESS table to in-frame rearrangements with V and J called. A share of clones is missing; checked studies link under half to unresolved V genes, and the rest is unexplained. A total of about 85,000 clones appear in this sample, approximately 70% of them only once. The leading ten clones occupy 2.1% of the sample. Sequencing input: PBMCs. These receptors were obtained from a man aged 30 to 45 in good health and CMV-seronegative.

This clone came up once. The CDR3 nucleotides read TGTGCTAGTGCACCGGAAGGGAGACAGCCCCAGCATTTT. This codes for CASAPEGRQPQHF. This sequence joins TRBV12-5 and TRBJ1-5; D is uncertain. Per germline, CDR1 LGHNT and CDR2 FRNRAP. Trimming pared 7 bases from V and 7 bases from J, leaving 14 bases between. The CDR3 covers 13 residues.

CDR3 in DNA: TGTGCCAGCACCCGAGCGGAGGGGGGGCGCACAGATACGCAGTATTTT. It yields the protein CASTRAEGGRTDTQYF. The gene calls are TRBV25-1 and TRBJ2-3, with D tentatively TRBD2 (7 bases). V was trimmed by 7 bases and J by 1 base, leaving 18 bases between them. The length of the CDR3 is 16 residues. Germline loops: CDR1 MGHDK, CDR2 SYGVNS.

V gene TRBV29-1 combines with J gene TRBJ2-1, with TRBD2 identical over 10 bases. This CDR3 is 13 amino acids long. Unmatched junction bases numbered 10, after V lost 3 bases and J lost 14 bases. The V gene's germline CDR1 is SQVTM and CDR2 ANQGSEA. For the CDR3, the DNA is TGCAGCGTTGACCCTCAGCGGGGGGGCTTTGAGTTCTTC. Its protein is CSVDPQRGGFEFF.

A single count supports this clone. CDR3 nucleotide sequence: TGTGCCAGCAGCCACCCGACAGGGAGGAAGAGCACTGAAGCTTTCTTT. It specifies CASSHPTGRKSTEAFF. The J gene is TRBJ1-1, the V gene TRBV14; 7 bases agree with TRBD1. CDR1 is SGHDN, CDR2 FVKESK, per germline. V was clipped by 3 bases and J by 4 bases; unmatched bases: 11. There are 16 residues in the CDR3.

The V gene is TRBV7-3, the J gene TRBJ1-1; 8 positions match TRBD1. The junction had 5 bases not matched to a gene; V was cut back by 5 bases and J by 9 bases. Germline assignment: CDR1 SGHTA and CDR2 FQGTGA. There are 12 residues in the CDR3. The CDR3, as DNA: TGTGCCAGCAGCCCCGGCAGGGGGCAAGCTTTCTTT. The encoded protein is CASSPGRGQAFF.